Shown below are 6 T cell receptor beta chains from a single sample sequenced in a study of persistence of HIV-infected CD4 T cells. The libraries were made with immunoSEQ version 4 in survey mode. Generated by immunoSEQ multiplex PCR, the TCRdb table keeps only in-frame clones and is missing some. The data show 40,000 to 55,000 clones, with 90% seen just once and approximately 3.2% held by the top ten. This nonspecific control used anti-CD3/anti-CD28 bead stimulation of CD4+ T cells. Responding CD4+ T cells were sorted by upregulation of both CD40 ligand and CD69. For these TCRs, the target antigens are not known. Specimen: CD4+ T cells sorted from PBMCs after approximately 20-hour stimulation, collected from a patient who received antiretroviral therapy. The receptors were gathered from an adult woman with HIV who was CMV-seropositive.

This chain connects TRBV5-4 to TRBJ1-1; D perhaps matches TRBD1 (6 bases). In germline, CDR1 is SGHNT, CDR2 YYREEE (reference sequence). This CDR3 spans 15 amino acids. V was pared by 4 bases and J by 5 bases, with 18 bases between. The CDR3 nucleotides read TGTGCCAGCAGCCCCAAGGGGGGGTCATGGACTGAAGCTTTCTTT. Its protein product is CASSPKGGSWTEAFF. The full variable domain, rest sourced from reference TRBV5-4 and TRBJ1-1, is ETGVTQSPTHLIKTRGQQVTLRCSSQSGHNTVSWYQQALGQGPQFIFQYYREEENGRGNFPPRFSGLQFPNYSSELNVNALELDDSALYLCASSPKGGSWTEAFFGQGTRLTVV.

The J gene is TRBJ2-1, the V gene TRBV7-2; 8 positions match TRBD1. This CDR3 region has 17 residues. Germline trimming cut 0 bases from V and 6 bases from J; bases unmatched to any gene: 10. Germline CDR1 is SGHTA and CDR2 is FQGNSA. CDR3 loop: CASSLAGAGGIINEQFF. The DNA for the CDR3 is TGTGCCAGCAGCTTAGCGGGGGCAGGGGGCATTATCAATGAGCAGTTCTTC.

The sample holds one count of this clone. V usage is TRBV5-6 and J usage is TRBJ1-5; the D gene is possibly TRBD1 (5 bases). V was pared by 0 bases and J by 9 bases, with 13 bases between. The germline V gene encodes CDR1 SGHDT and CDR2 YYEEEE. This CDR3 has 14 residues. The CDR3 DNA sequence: TGTGCCAGCAGCTTGGAACGCAGGGTAGTGCCCCAGCATTTT. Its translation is CASSLERRVVPQHF.

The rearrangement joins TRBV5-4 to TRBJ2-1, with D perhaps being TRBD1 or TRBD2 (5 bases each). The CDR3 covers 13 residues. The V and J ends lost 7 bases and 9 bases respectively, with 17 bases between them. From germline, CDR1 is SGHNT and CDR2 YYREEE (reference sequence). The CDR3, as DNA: TGTGCCAGCGAGGGGATATCAGCATCTGAGCAGTTCTTC. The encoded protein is CASEGISASEQFF.

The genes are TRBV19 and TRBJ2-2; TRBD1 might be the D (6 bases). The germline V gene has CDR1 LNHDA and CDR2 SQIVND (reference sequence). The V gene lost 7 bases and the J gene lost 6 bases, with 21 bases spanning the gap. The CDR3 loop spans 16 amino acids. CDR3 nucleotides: TGTGCCAGTACTTATCCCCGCCAGGGGAAGGCCGGGGAGCTGTTTTTT. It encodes CASTYPRQGKAGELFF.

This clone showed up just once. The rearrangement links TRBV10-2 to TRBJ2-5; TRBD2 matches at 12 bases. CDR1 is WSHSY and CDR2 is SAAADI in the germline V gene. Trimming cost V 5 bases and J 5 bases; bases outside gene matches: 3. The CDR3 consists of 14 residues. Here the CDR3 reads CASSPTSGSETQYF. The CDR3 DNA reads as TGCGCCAGCAGTCCGACTAGCGGGAGTGAGACCCAGTACTTC.